What follows describes a single T cell receptor (beta chain). This clonotype was observed many times. Its antigen target is currently unknown. No clone much larger than this one lies a single base away; base qualities are absent. CDR1 and CDR2 were assigned from the germline V gene as LGHNT and FRNRAP. Its CDR3 holds 14 amino acids, cysteine through phenylalanine. Solely the CDR3 DNA is kept, with 42 bases framed from the first base. Ends trimmed: V by 1 base, J by 7 bases; bases unmatched to a gene: 4. The method was 5' RACE. For sequencing, an Illumina HiSeq 2500 was employed. A second PCR of about 7 to 12 cycles was performed with a sample-barcoded 5' primer and a J-beta primer mix. A unique molecular identifier was introduced onto each TCR beta cDNA molecule by a template-switch 5' adaptor carrying 12 random nucleotides. At least 2.5 million CDR3-containing paired-end reads were obtained from each sample. First-strand cDNA synthesis was performed from all RNA using the Mint cDNA synthesis kit, with priming by a TRBC-specific oligonucleotide. Following uracil-DNA glycosylase treatment, all cDNA underwent a first 18-cycle PCR with the universal primers M1SS and BC2_uni_R. The source study handled its data this way. For normalization, 1 million high-quality reads, each with a distinct molecular identifier, were randomly selected from each sample. Reads sharing molecular identifiers were discarded rather than binned into consensus sequences. MiTCR, run with a Q25 quality threshold and the strictest error-elimination algorithm, handled CDR3 identification, clonotype clustering and error correction. Lower-bound total TCR beta diversity was estimated with a nonparametric unseen species model using Euler transformation. Through fastp at Q25 and MiXCR, TCRdb rebuilt clones from the public reads, retaining in-frame beta chains. Merged by CDR3 protein, the rows form single entries marked with the most common genes and DNA. The V and J calls and clone size are TCRdb's, not the authors'. This sample lists roughly 650,000 distinct CDR3 sequences; less than 40% were detected once. The ten largest clonotypes hold just over 15% of the sample.

The donors were some 39 Caucasian individuals from Russia, aged roughly 6 to 100 years, who were systemically healthy. Ten milliliters of peripheral blood were drawn from each donor into EDTA-treated Vacutainer tubes. PBMCs were isolated by Ficoll-Paque density-gradient centrifugation, with at least 6 million obtained per sample. Total RNA was extracted from PBMCs with Trizol reagent, with at least 6 micrograms obtained per sample. For every donor, flow cytometry on a PBMC aliquot measured the percentage of naive CD45RAhigh/CD27high T cells. The sample is drawn from a study of blood T cells in healthy people across ages (dated by TCRdb to about 2015). Study-wide context: In model experiments, template switching captured roughly one uniquely barcoded TCR beta cDNA molecule for every two T cells. Age-related changes in TCR beta repertoire diversity were measured in the study by deep sequencing normalized with unique cDNA molecular identifiers. Four age groups were formed from the donors: young (average 16 years), middle-aged (just under 40), aged (roughly 56) and long-lived (roughly 88). To avoid experimental bias, donors of different ages were distributed randomly across sequencing lanes. The study analyzed two additional independent replicas of 1 million unique cDNA reads from the same blood draw for two donors, one aged 18 to 30 and one aged 80 or older.

Findings and caveats that apply to the study as a whole: Compared with the aged group, the long-lived group had more naive CD4+ T cells, fewer expanded clones and increased TCR diversity, suggesting age selection. Because donor CMV infection status was unknown, age-related changes in expanded clonotypes were potentially confounded. Conclusive comparison of naive and antigen-experienced compartments was prevented by the profiling of bulk unsorted PBMCs. As age increased, observed TCR beta diversity per million T cells dropped in a roughly linear way, and a significant reduction was already evident by age roughly 40. Estimates of total diversity based on one million sequenced T cells were regarded as lower bounds and as underestimates. There was a strong correlation between observed TCR beta diversity and the percentage of naive T cells measured by flow cytometry.

The rearrangement combines TRBV12-5 with TRBJ1-2; 9 central bases correspond to TRBD1. This receptor was taken from a woman aged 80 or over in good health. Donor details come from another sample of the same person, matched by shared clones. The sample was blood. The CDR3 reads CASGLGQGEGGYTF. The DNA is TGTGCTAGTGGTTTGGGACAGGGGGAGGGTGGCTACACCTTC.